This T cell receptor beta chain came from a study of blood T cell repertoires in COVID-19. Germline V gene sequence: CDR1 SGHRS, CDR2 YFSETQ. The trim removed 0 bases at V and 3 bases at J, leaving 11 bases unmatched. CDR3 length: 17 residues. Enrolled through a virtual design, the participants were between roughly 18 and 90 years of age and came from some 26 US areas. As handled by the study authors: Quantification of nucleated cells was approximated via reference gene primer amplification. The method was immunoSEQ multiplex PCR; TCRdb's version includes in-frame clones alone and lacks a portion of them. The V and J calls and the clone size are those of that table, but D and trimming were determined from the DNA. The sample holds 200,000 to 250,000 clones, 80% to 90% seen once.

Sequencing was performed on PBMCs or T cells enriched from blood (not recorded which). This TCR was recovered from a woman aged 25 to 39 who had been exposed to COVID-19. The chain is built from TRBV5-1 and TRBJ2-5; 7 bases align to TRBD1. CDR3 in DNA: TGCGCCAGCAGCTTGGGGACAGGAACCAGACAAAAAGAGACCCAGTACTTC. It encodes CASSLGTGTRQKETQYF.